A single sample is the source of the 11 T cell receptor beta chains below, sequenced in a study of blood T cell repertoires in COVID-19. Clones were read by immunoSEQ multiplex PCR, and TCRdb kept only the in-frame ones, dropping some. The table records about 150,000 clones, 78% of them present only once. The material sequenced was PBMCs or T cells enriched from blood (not recorded which). Receptor source: a woman aged 50 to 60 who had recovered from COVID-19.

In its sample, this clone was seen once. This chain's CDR3 is CASSRQGTDTQYF. The DNA for the CDR3 is TGTGCCAGCAGCCGACAGGGCACAGATACGCAGTATTTT. The chain joins TRBV27 to TRBJ2-3; D possibly corresponds to TRBD1 (6 bases). The V gene's germline CDR1 is MNHEY and CDR2 SMNVEV (reference sequence). V was trimmed by 6 bases and J by 1 base, leaving 8 bases between them. The CDR3 runs to 13 residues.

This clone was counted once. The rearrangement uses TRBV27 and TRBJ2-1; the match to TRBD2 covers 11 bases. Germline lookup yields CDR1 MNHEY and CDR2 SMNVEV (reference sequence). Trimming took 4 bases from V and 4 from J; bases not matched to a gene: 3. This CDR3 is 15 amino acids long. The CDR3 DNA follows: TGTGCCAGCAGTTCCCCTAGCGGGGGGTACAATGAGCAGTTCTTC. Its translation: CASSSPSGGYNEQFF.

The rearrangement uses TRBV5-1 and TRBJ2-2; TRBD1 matches at 7 bases. CDR1 is SGHRS and CDR2 is YFSETQ in the germline V gene. Losses at the gene ends were 7 bases for V and 6 bases for J; bases not matched to a gene: 15. This CDR3 spans 16 amino acids. CDR3 protein: CASGISRQGVSGELFF. CDR3 sequence (DNA): TGCGCCAGCGGAATTAGTCGGCAGGGGGTGTCCGGGGAGCTGTTTTTT. Full variable domain (missing parts from reference TRBV5-1 and TRBJ2-2): KAGVTQTPRYLIKTRGQQVTLSCSPISGHRSVSWYQQTPGQGLQFLFEYFSETQRNKGNFPGRFSGRQFSNSRSEMNVSTLELGDSALYLCASGISRQGVSGELFFGEGSRLTVL.

V usage is TRBV4-1 and J usage is TRBJ2-7; no clear D gene. The germline CDR1 and CDR2 sequences are MGHRA and YSYEKL. Trimming left V 5 bases short and J 0 bases short, with 8 bases between. This CDR3 has 13 amino acids. DNA of the CDR3: TGCGCCAGCAGCGAAGCTCCCTCCTACGAGCAGTACGTC. Its protein is CASSEAPSYEQYV.

The count of this clone is one. This chain uses TRBV5-1 with TRBJ1-1; D is undetermined. The CDR3 loop spans 15 amino acids. Germline V CDR1 and CDR2: SGHRS, YFSETQ. With 2 bases removed from V and 5 bases from J, the gap between germline ends came to 16 bases. The CDR3 sequence: CASSFDLRQNTEAFF. CDR3 DNA sequence: TGCGCCAGCAGCTTCGACCTGCGGCAGAATACTGAAGCTTTCTTT.

The chain is built from TRBV11-1 and TRBJ2-1; D gene uncertain. The CDR3 has 10 amino acids. Germline CDR1 reads SGHAT; CDR2 reads FQDESV (reference sequence). With 6 bases removed from V and 11 bases from J, the gap between germline ends came to 8 bases. CDR3 nucleotides: TGTGCCAGCAGGCTTACACAGCAGTTCTTC. Its translation is CASRLTQQFF.

The V and J genes are TRBV6-5 and TRBJ1-1, with D unresolved. The CDR3 extends over 14 amino acids. With 6 bases removed from V and 1 base from J, the gap between germline ends came to 12 bases. CDR1 is MNHEY and CDR2 is SVGAGI in the germline V gene. CDR3 DNA sequence: TGTGCCAGCAGACTGTTAACCCCGAACACTGAAGCTTTCTTT. Amino acids: CASRLLTPNTEAFF.

The chain has TRBV7-9 and TRBJ1-5; D remains ambiguous. Germline V gene sequence: CDR1 SEHNR, CDR2 FQNEAQ (reference sequence). The CDR3 covers 19 residues. Trimming removed 1 base at V and 1 base at J, with 20 bases between. The DNA for the CDR3 is TGTGCCAGCAGCTTAGGGGCGGGAGGTCGCAGTGTCAGCAATCAGCCCCAGCATTTT. Its protein is CASSLGAGGRSVSNQPQHF.

The V call is TRBV21-1, the J call TRBJ1-6; TRBD1, the D gene given by the table, was not confirmed from the DNA. TRBV21-1 is marked as a pseudogene. The CDR3 totals 18 residues. CDR3 protein: CASSKETEKFVYNSPLHF. Written as DNA, the CDR3 is TGTGCCAGCAGCAAAGAAACAGAAAAATTCGTATATAATTCACCCCTCCACTTT.

The chain combines TRBV5-4 with TRBJ2-5; 9 nucleotides align to TRBD1. This CDR3 contains 14 residues. Germline V CDR1 and CDR2: SGHNT, YYREEE (reference sequence). V shed 4 bases, J shed 4 bases, and the junction held 5 bases outside the gene matches. Here the CDR3 DNA reads TGTGCCAGCAGCCAGGACAGGGGAGGAGAGACCCAGTACTTC. Translation: CASSQDRGGETQYF.

The sample holds a few counts of this clone. The J gene is TRBJ1-5, the V gene TRBV19; D is perhaps TRBD1 (6 bases). The CDR3 contains 14 residues. From germline, CDR1 is LNHDA and CDR2 SQIVND (reference sequence). V was cut by 8 bases and J by 6 bases, with 17 bases left in between. In DNA form, the CDR3 reads TGTGCCAGTGGGGGGGCGCCGCGGGGTCAGCCCCAGCATTTT. Translated: CASGGAPRGQPQHF. The whole variable domain, filled in from reference TRBV19 and TRBJ1-5, reads DGGITQSPKYLFRKEGQNVTLSCEQNLNHDAMYWYRQDPGQGLRLIYYSQIVNDFQKGDIAEGYSVSREKKESFPLTVTSAQKNPTAFYLCASGGAPRGQPQHFGDGTRLSIL.